This T cell receptor beta chain was sequenced during a study of OX40 agonist ivuxolimab in advanced cancers. Study context: The patients received ivuxolimab by intravenous route every 2 weeks at 0.01 to 10 mg/kg.

Germline CDR1 is SGHTA and CDR2 is FQGTGA. The CDR3 has 15 residues. Deletions cut 3 bases from V and 0 bases from J, with 6 bases between. Clones were read by immunoSEQ multiplex PCR, and TCRdb kept only the in-frame ones, dropping some. The sample consists of just under 65,000 clones, 80% to 90% of them appearing once. This sequence originates from an adult with an advanced solid tumor such as melanoma, head and neck, liver or kidney cancer. Sequenced here: CD4+ or CD8+ T cells sorted from blood, sampled in a trial of the OX40 agonist ivuxolimab. The chain employs TRBV7-3 and TRBJ2-6; D ambiguous. CDR3 region: CASSFSSSGANVLTF. Here the CDR3 DNA reads TGTGCCAGCAGCTTTAGTAGCTCTGGGGCCAACGTCCTGACTTTC.